The 27 T cell receptor beta chains reported below all come from one sample, sequenced in a study of cytomegalovirus exposure and HLA in healthy donors. The PCR used 60 Vbeta and 13 Jbeta primers. The data were produced by immunoSEQ multiplex PCR, yet TCRdb's version contains in-frame clones alone and is incomplete. The sample contains about 140,000 clones, approximately 70% of which appear only once. Sequenced input: PBMCs. These receptors were collected from a human donor in good health.

The V and J genes are TRBV21-1 and TRBJ2-6; no DNA check was done on the table's D call, TRBD1. TRBV21-1 is flagged as a pseudogene. The CDR3 spans 17 residues. CDR3 loop: CASIERTGGAGANVLTF. CDR3 DNA: TGTGCCAGCATCGAACGGACAGGGGGCGCTGGGGCCAACGTCCTGACTTTC.

This clone has only a few counts. The CDR3 region is CASSSDSSYNEQFF. DNA for the CDR3: TGTGCCAGCAGCTCGGACAGCTCCTACAATGAGCAGTTCTTC. The rearrangement links TRBV5-4 to TRBJ2-1; a possible D gene is TRBD1 (6 bases). CDR3 length: 14 amino acids. From germline, CDR1 is SGHNT and CDR2 YYREEE (reference sequence). V lost 3 bases, J lost 0 bases, and 7 bases lay in between.

In this sample, this clone turned up once. The chain employs TRBV10-3 and TRBJ1-2; D remains ambiguous. The CDR3 is made up of 14 amino acids. Trimming stripped 6 bases from V and 5 bases from J, with 16 bases between. The germline gives CDR1 ENHRY, CDR2 SYGVKD. The DNA for the CDR3 is TGTGCCATCAGCCCCGGCGGCCAGTTTTATGGCTACACCTTC. Protein product: CAISPGGQFYGYTF.

This chain links TRBV9 with TRBJ2-6; 8 bases match TRBD1. Germline values: CDR1 SGDLS, CDR2 YYNGEE. After removal of 5 bases from V and 0 bases from J, the junction contained 4 bases not matched to a gene. There are 16 residues in the CDR3. The CDR3 region has the DNA TGTGCCAGCAGGGAGGACAGGGCCTCTGGGGCCAACGTCCTGACTTTC. Translating gives CASREDRASGANVLTF.

This clone was observed a handful of times. The chain joins TRBV9 to TRBJ2-5; TRBD2 agrees at 14 bases. The CDR3 spans 16 residues. In germline, CDR1 is SGDLS, CDR2 YYNGEE. V lost 0 bases and J lost 2; bases outside the gene matches: 0. CDR3 loop: CASSVGLAGGQETQYF. CDR3 DNA sequence: TGTGCCAGCAGCGTAGGACTAGCGGGGGGGCAAGAGACCCAGTACTTC.

The V call is TRBV5-1, the J call TRBJ2-4; perhaps TRBD2 as D (6 bases). Trimming removed 3 bases at V and 4 bases at J, with 14 bases between. The germline V gene encodes CDR1 SGHRS and CDR2 YFSETQ. The CDR3 runs 15 residues. CDR3 protein: CASSSIPGTKNIQYF. For the CDR3, the DNA is TGCGCCAGCAGCTCGATCCCTGGGACTAAAAACATTCAGTACTTC. The full variable domain, its missing parts supplied by reference TRBV5-1 and TRBJ2-4, is KAGVTQTPRYLIKTRGQQVTLSCSPISGHRSVSWYQQTPGQGLQFLFEYFSETQRNKGNFPGRFSGRQFSNSRSEMNVSTLELGDSALYLCASSSIPGTKNIQYFGAGTRLSVL.

The rearrangement joins TRBV9 to TRBJ2-7; TRBD1 matches at 9 bases. Germline CDR1 reads SGDLS; CDR2 reads YYNGEE. V was clipped by 4 bases and J by 0 bases; unmatched bases: 5. This CDR3 comprises 15 residues. The CDR3 sequence is CASSQGTGSSYEQYF. Written as DNA, the CDR3 is TGTGCCAGCAGCCAAGGGACAGGGAGCTCCTACGAGCAGTACTTC.

This clone was found once. This sequence joins TRBV5-1 and TRBJ2-7, with TRBD2 matching 12 bases. V dropped 7 bases and J dropped 0; count of bases not matched to a gene: 8. The CDR3 has 16 amino acids. Germline CDR1 and CDR2: SGHRS and YFSETQ. CDR3 amino acids: CASSGLAGKSSYEQYF. The CDR3, as DNA: TGCGCCAGCTCAGGACTAGCGGGGAAAAGCTCCTACGAGCAGTACTTC.

This chain connects TRBV6-1 to TRBJ2-1; weak D call: TRBD1 (6 bases). There are 12 residues in the CDR3. The V end lost 6 bases, the J end lost 4 bases, and 7 bases lay between the germline ends. In germline, CDR1 is MNHNS, CDR2 SASEGT. CDR3 protein: CASRDRYNEQFF. The CDR3 DNA follows: TGTGCCAGCAGAGACAGGTACAATGAGCAGTTCTTC.

The V call is TRBV28, the J call TRBJ1-1, with D maybe TRBD1 (6 bases). The CDR3 totals 13 residues. V was cut by 3 bases and J by 7 bases, with 12 bases left in between. Germline V gene data show CDR1 as MDHEN and CDR2 as SYDVKM. CDR3: CASSLAIRGEAFF. CDR3 sequence (DNA): TGTGCCAGCAGTTTGGCTATCAGGGGTGAAGCTTTCTTT.

This chain uses TRBV5-5 with TRBJ1-2; no definite D call. The germline V and J ends were trimmed by 0 bases and 8 bases, with 11 bases remaining between them. The CDR3 spans 13 residues. Germline V gives CDR1 SGHKS, CDR2 YYEKEE (reference sequence). CDR3 protein: CASSLAGFPGYTF. The DNA of the CDR3 is TGTGCCAGCAGCTTGGCCGGGTTCCCCGGCTACACCTTC.

This clone has more than one count but fewer than ten. The V call is TRBV19, the J call TRBJ2-7; TRBD2 matches 7 bases. This CDR3 is built from 14 residues. CDR1 and CDR2 (germline): LNHDA, SQIVND (reference sequence). The V and J ends lost 1 base and 6 bases, in that order; junction bases with no gene match: 6. CDR3: CASSIGPGLGEQYF. The CDR3 DNA reads as TGTGCCAGTAGTATAGGGCCAGGACTAGGCGAGCAGTACTTC.

V usage is TRBV5-6 and J usage is TRBJ1-1; D remains ambiguous. Per germline, CDR1 SGHDT and CDR2 YYEEEE. The V end was cut by 1 base, the J end by 5 bases, with 12 bases between. CDR3 length: 14 amino acids. CDR3 protein: CASSLYYSGTEAFF. The CDR3 DNA is TGTGCCAGCAGCTTGTACTATTCGGGAACTGAAGCTTTCTTT.

The chain's CDR3 is CASSEENGQYGYTF. In DNA, the CDR3 is TGTGCCAGCAGTGAAGAGAACGGACAATATGGCTACACCTTC. V usage is TRBV6-5 and J usage is TRBJ1-2; D perhaps matches TRBD1 (5 bases). The CDR3 covers 14 residues. Germline-derived CDR1 and CDR2 are MNHEY and SVGAGI. Trimming removed 5 bases from V and 5 bases from J, with 15 bases in between.

This chain joins TRBV7-2 and TRBJ2-7; 13 nucleotides align to TRBD2. The CDR3 consists of 16 residues. The V gene's germline CDR1 is SGHTA and CDR2 FQGNSA. V was clipped by 5 bases and J by 2 bases; unmatched bases: 6. The CDR3 DNA reads TGTGCCAGCAGCGTGTGGGGACTAGCGGGGACCTACGAGCAGTACTTC. Protein product: CASSVWGLAGTYEQYF.

A few counts support this clone. The chain recombines TRBV4-1 with TRBJ2-2; D is possibly TRBD1 (5 bases). The germline gives CDR1 MGHRA, CDR2 YSYEKL. Between the trimmed V and J ends, which lost 2 bases and 1 base, there was a span of 11 bases. There are 16 residues in the CDR3. The CDR3 spells CASSQQGNRNTGELFF. The CDR3 DNA follows: TGCGCCAGCAGCCAACAGGGTAACAGGAACACCGGGGAGCTGTTTTTT.

This clone turned up a few times. The chain joins TRBV7-9 to TRBJ2-2; 8 bases map to TRBD2. V gave up 6 bases and J gave up 6 bases; unmatched junction bases: 9. Germline V gene data show CDR1 as SEHNR and CDR2 as FQNEAQ (reference sequence). The CDR3 length is 15 residues. In DNA form, the CDR3 reads TGTGCCAGCAGTCCACCGGGACTAGAGGCCGGGGAGCTGTTTTTT. Translation gives CASSPPGLEAGELFF.

V gene TRBV4-1 combines with J gene TRBJ1-1; D may be TRBD1 (5 bases). The length of the CDR3 is 14 residues. Germline V gene data show CDR1 as MGHRA and CDR2 as YSYEKL. The V end was cut by 2 bases, the J end by 1 base, with 8 bases between. Here the CDR3 reads CASSQSTGNTEAFF. For the CDR3, the DNA is TGCGCCAGCAGCCAATCAACAGGGAACACTGAAGCTTTCTTT.

J is TRBJ2-3 and V is TRBV6-1; 7 nucleotides align to TRBD1. The CDR3 has 13 amino acids. From germline, CDR1 is MNHNS and CDR2 SASEGT. Losses at the gene ends were 6 bases for V and 2 bases for J; bases not matched to a gene: 2. CDR3 loop: CASRDRNTDTQYF. For the CDR3, the DNA is TGTGCCAGCAGGGACAGGAACACAGATACGCAGTATTTT.

The genes are TRBV28 and TRBJ1-2; 9 nucleotides agree with TRBD1. Trimming removed 1 base from V and 2 bases from J; junction bases left unmatched: 5. Germline assignment: CDR1 MDHEN and CDR2 SYDVKM. The CDR3 has 16 amino acids. The CDR3 region has the DNA TGTGCCAGCAGTTTATTCAGGGGGACAGGGAACTATGGCTACACCTTC. This sequence encodes CASSLFRGTGNYGYTF.

The chain links TRBV18 to TRBJ2-3; 9 nucleotides align to TRBD1. The CDR3 consists of 15 residues. Trimming took 6 bases from V and 2 from J; bases not matched to a gene: 6. Germline CDR1 reads KGHSH; CDR2 reads LQKENI. CDR3 region: CASSPDRGSTDTQYF. The CDR3, as DNA: TGTGCCAGCTCCCCAGACAGGGGGTCCACAGATACGCAGTATTTT.

This chain links TRBV7-9 with TRBJ2-3, with 13 bases identical to TRBD2. The CDR3 has 18 amino acids. Per germline, CDR1 SEHNR and CDR2 FQNEAQ (reference sequence). V dropped 3 bases and J dropped 2; count of bases not matched to a gene: 8. This CDR3 is CASSFITSGRAFTDTQYF. In nucleotides, the CDR3 is TGTGCCAGCAGCTTCATTACTAGCGGGAGGGCCTTCACAGATACGCAGTATTTT.

The V call is TRBV7-9, the J call TRBJ1-6; a weak D match, TRBD1 (6 bases). CDR3 size: 14 residues. Trimming took 4 bases from V and 7 from J, leaving 11 bases between them. Germline CDR1 and CDR2: SEHNR and FQNEAQ (reference sequence). The CDR3 is CASSSGTQNSPLHF. The CDR3, as DNA: TGTGCCAGCAGCTCCGGGACACAAAATTCACCCCTCCACTTT.

This rearrangement joins TRBV5-6 to TRBJ2-7, with unresolved D. The germline gives CDR1 SGHDT, CDR2 YYEEEE. V shed 1 base and J shed 5 bases, with 22 bases lying between them. There are 17 residues in the CDR3. The CDR3 nucleotides read TGTGCCAGCAGCTTGACGTCCTACTACTTACCTCCTAACGAGCAGTACTTC. As protein: CASSLTSYYLPPNEQYF.

The chain recombines TRBV6-5 with TRBJ2-2; no firm D call. Germline CDR1 MNHEY, CDR2 SVGAGI. Trimming took off 2 bases at V and 2 bases at J, with 6 bases between the two ends. This CDR3 has 14 amino acids. CDR3 in amino acids: CASSYGGNTGELFF. DNA for the CDR3: TGTGCCAGCAGTTACGGCGGTAACACCGGGGAGCTGTTTTTT.

The chain is built from TRBV6-5 and TRBJ2-1; TRBD2 matches 11 bases. The CDR3 is 16 residues long. Germline loops: CDR1 MNHEY, CDR2 SVGAGI. Trimming removed 4 bases from V and 6 bases from J; junction bases left unmatched: 8. CDR3: CASSSLAGAYPNEQFF. DNA for the CDR3: TGTGCCAGCAGTTCACTAGCGGGGGCTTATCCCAATGAGCAGTTCTTC.

The chain carries TRBV27 and TRBJ1-1; maybe TRBD1 (5 bases). The CDR3 is 14 amino acids. Germline V lookup: CDR1 MNHEY, CDR2 SMNVEV (reference sequence). The germline V and J ends were trimmed by 6 bases and 6 bases, with 17 bases remaining between them. DNA for the CDR3: TGTGCCAGCAGCCGGGGGGGGGATTTCGCTGAAGCTTTCTTT. It specifies CASSRGGDFAEAFF.